The next 10 T cell receptor beta chains were all read from a single sample in a study of blood T cell repertoires in COVID-19. Assay: immunoSEQ multiplex PCR; the TCRdb copy retains only in-frame clones and omits some. In the table there are about 200,000 clones, around 80% of which are singletons. The sample was peripheral blood. Receptor source: a human donor with acute or convalescent COVID-19. The donor label of this sample is uncertain.

The chain is built from TRBV24-1 and TRBJ2-3; D ambiguous. Trimming stripped 5 bases from V and 2 bases from J, with 10 bases between. Germline V CDR1 and CDR2: KGHDR, SFDVKD. There are 14 residues in the CDR3. DNA of the CDR3: TGTGCCACCAGTGGTCAAGCCCCCACAGATACGCAGTATTTT. Protein: CATSGQAPTDTQYF.

The chain uses TRBV24-1 and TRBJ2-1; 10 nucleotides match TRBD1. CDR1 KGHDR and CDR2 SFDVKD come from the germline V gene. Unmatched junction bases numbered 11, after V lost 9 bases and J lost 7 bases. The length of the CDR3 is 15 residues. CDR3 sequence reads: CATHGGQGLGNEQFF. The CDR3 DNA sequence: TGTGCCACCCACGGGGGACAGGGGCTTGGGAATGAGCAGTTCTTC.

The genes are TRBV6-4 and TRBJ2-1; 13 bases map to TRBD2. This CDR3 contains 15 residues. V lost 8 bases, J lost 8 bases, and 9 bases stayed unmatched. CDR1 and CDR2 (germline): MRHNA, SNTAGT. The CDR3 nucleotides are TGTGCCAGCTCCAACGGACTAGCGGGAGTCGATGAGCAGTTCTTC. It encodes CASSNGLAGVDEQFF.

A few counts support this clone. This chain joins TRBV7-9 and TRBJ1-4, with D possibly matching TRBD1 (6 bases). The V end was cut by 5 bases, the J end by 4 bases, with 14 bases between. The CDR3 spans 15 residues. Germline lookup yields CDR1 SEHNR and CDR2 FQNEAQ (reference sequence). CDR3 coding DNA: TGTGCCAGCAGCCCAGGACAGAGCCTTAATGAAAAACTGTTTTTT. This translates into CASSPGQSLNEKLFF.

This chain uses TRBV5-4 with TRBJ2-1; the D gene is possibly TRBD2 (5 bases). The germline CDR1 and CDR2 sequences are SGHNT and YYREEE (reference sequence). V was trimmed by 4 bases and J by 4 bases, leaving 9 bases between them. This CDR3 spans 13 amino acids. For the CDR3, the DNA is TGTGCCAGCAGCCCTCCGGGATACAATGAGCAGTTCTTC. It yields the protein CASSPPGYNEQFF.

This chain uses TRBV4-1 with TRBJ2-5; the match to TRBD2 covers 8 bases. Germline trimming cut 1 base from V and 2 bases from J; bases unmatched to any gene: 12. Germline V gene sequence: CDR1 MGHRA, CDR2 YSYEKL. The CDR3 has 18 amino acids. CDR3 bases: TGCGCCAGCAGCCAAGGCCGCGGGGGGACTAGGGGTCAAGAGACCCAGTACTTC. Its translation is CASSQGRGGTRGQETQYF.

This clone was observed once. The chain has TRBV10-1 and TRBJ2-7; D may be TRBD2 (7 bases). There are 15 residues in the CDR3. Germline CDR1 reads WNHNN; CDR2 reads SYGVQD (reference sequence). The CDR3 protein is CLRGGRFPPLYEQYF. CDR3 coding DNA: TGCCTGAGGGGGGGCCGTTTTCCTCCACTCTACGAGCAGTACTTC.

This rearrangement joins TRBV5-1 to TRBJ2-7, with 8 nucleotides matching TRBD1. CDR1 is SGHRS, CDR2 YFSETQ, per germline. V dropped 4 bases and J dropped 2; count of bases not matched to a gene: 14. There are 17 residues in the CDR3. CDR3 DNA: TGCGCCAGCAGCCCAGGGACAGGAATCGTTGGGGCCTACGAGCAGTACTTC. This sequence encodes CASSPGTGIVGAYEQYF.

The J gene is TRBJ2-3, the V gene TRBV7-2; TRBD2 aligns across 7 bases. Losses at the gene ends were 1 base for V and 2 bases for J; bases not matched to a gene: 6. The germline V gene encodes CDR1 SGHTA and CDR2 FQGNSA. There are 16 residues in the CDR3. The CDR3 is CASSLVGGGSTDTQYF. In DNA form, the CDR3 reads TGTGCCAGCAGCTTAGTGGGGGGAGGGTCCACAGATACGCAGTATTTT.

This clone was counted only a few times. The CDR3 nucleotides are TGTGCCAGCAGCCAAGGACAGGGGGCGAACTATGGCTACACCTTC. Protein: CASSQGQGANYGYTF. The V and J genes are TRBV3-1 (or the pseudogene TRBV3-2) and TRBJ1-2, with 10 bases that match TRBD1. V shed 1 base, J shed 2 bases, and the junction held 1 base outside the gene matches. Germline V gene lookup returns CDR1 LGHDT and CDR2 YNNKEL (reference sequence). The CDR3 has 15 amino acids.